This TCR beta chain was identified during a study of cytomegalovirus exposure and HLA in healthy donors. It was with 60 Vbeta and 13 Jbeta primers that the PCR ran. The assay was immunoSEQ multiplex PCR, and TCRdb's table has in-frame clones only and misses some. The sample has roughly 150,000 clones, more than 60% seen once. In its sample, this clone was seen a few times. V gave up 4 bases and J gave up 8 bases, with 9 bases separating them. CDR3 size: 11 residues. Germline V gives CDR1 SQVTM, CDR2 ANQGSEA. The sequenced material came from PBMCs. This rearrangement joins TRBV29-1 to TRBJ2-1; D might be TRBD1 (5 bases). This clonotype originated in a man between 18 and 35 years old in good health and CMV-seropositive. The DNA of the CDR3 is TGCAGCGTTGCATCGACAGATGAGCAGTTCTTC. It yields the protein CSVASTDEQFF.